The 24 T cell receptor beta chains below were found in one sample sequenced in a study of a mutant IDH1 vaccine in newly diagnosed glioma. Assay: immunoSEQ multiplex PCR; the TCRdb copy retains only in-frame clones and omits some. The table has 20,000 to 25,000 clones, about nine tenths seen once. The time point: week 11, during vaccination. Each dose delivered 300 ug of mutant IDH1 20-mer peptide subcutaneously with imiquimod. These TCRs are of unknown antigen specificity. Sequencing was performed on PBMCs, taken from a glioma patient whose treatment included an IDH1 peptide vaccine. Receptors originate from a middle-aged woman with glioma.

The CDR3 sequence is CASSYSRPSNQPQHF. The CDR3 region has the DNA TGTGCCAGCAGTTACTCGCGGCCGAGCAATCAGCCCCAGCATTTT. The V call is TRBV6-5, the J call TRBJ1-5, with D unclear. CDR1 is MNHEY and CDR2 is SVGAGI in the germline V gene. V was pared by 0 bases and J by 1 base, with 7 bases between. The CDR3 runs 15 residues.

The rearrangement joins TRBV5-1 to TRBJ2-5; no definite D call. Deletions cut 0 bases from V and 4 bases from J, with 10 bases between. This CDR3 contains 14 residues. Germline CDR1 reads SGHRS; CDR2 reads YFSETQ. CDR3: CASSLVGAGETQYF. The CDR3 nucleotides read TGCGCCAGCAGCTTGGTAGGCGCAGGAGAGACCCAGTACTTC.

The gene calls are TRBV18 and TRBJ2-7; the D gene could be TRBD1 or TRBD2 (5 bases each). Germline V gives CDR1 KGHSH, CDR2 LQKENI. This CDR3 comprises 16 residues. The V end lost 1 base, the J end lost 0 bases, and 13 bases lay between the germline ends. The CDR3 DNA is TGTGCCAGCTCACCACAAAGGGACCTAACCTCCTACGAGCAGTACTTC. As protein: CASSPQRDLTSYEQYF.

The chain is built from TRBV27 and TRBJ2-3; D perhaps matches TRBD2 (5 bases). Trimming took off 1 base at V and 5 bases at J, with 13 bases between the two ends. Per the germline V gene, CDR1 is MNHEY and CDR2 is SMNVEV (reference sequence). This CDR3 has 15 amino acids. The CDR3 loop is CASSLLRPEGDTQYF. The CDR3 coding sequence is TGTGCCAGCAGTTTATTGAGGCCCGAGGGAGATACGCAGTATTTT.

This clone was picked up a small number of times. V gene TRBV5-1 combines with J gene TRBJ2-2; D is unresolved. Trimming removed 4 bases at V and 1 base at J, with 20 bases between. The CDR3 is made up of 18 amino acids. From germline, CDR1 is SGHRS and CDR2 YFSETQ. Here the CDR3 DNA reads TGCGCCAGCAGCACCACAGATAAAGGAAACCGGAACACCGGGGAGCTGTTTTTT. It encodes CASSTTDKGNRNTGELFF.

The rearrangement links TRBV19 to TRBJ2-4; weak D call: TRBD1 (6 bases). The CDR3 spans 15 residues. Germline values: CDR1 LNHDA, CDR2 SQIVND (reference sequence). V was pared by 5 bases and J by 0 bases, with 11 bases between. The CDR3 nucleotides are TGTGCCAGTAGTGGGGGCTCCCTAGCCAAAAACATTCAGTACTTC. Its translation is CASSGGSLAKNIQYF.

This clone has a single count. The genes are TRBV20-1 and TRBJ2-3; D unclear. Trimming pared 7 bases from V and 0 bases from J, leaving 5 bases between. The germline CDR1 and CDR2 sequences are DFQATT and SNEGSKA (reference sequence). This CDR3 has 11 amino acids. The CDR3 DNA is TGCAGTGATAAGAGCACAGATACGCAGTATTTT. Protein sequence: CSDKSTDTQYF.

The V call is TRBV4-1, the J call TRBJ2-5; possible D gene TRBD1, 5 bases. The CDR3 covers 14 residues. Germline V gene lookup returns CDR1 MGHRA and CDR2 YSYEKL. Deletions cut 3 bases from V and 8 bases from J, with 16 bases between. The DNA of the CDR3 is TGCGCCAGCAGCCAGGGGCAGGCGGCAAAAACCCAGTACTTC. It codes for CASSQGQAAKTQYF.

This clone occurred a few times. The chain combines TRBV6-5 with TRBJ2-5; TRBD1 aligns across 8 bases. Germline-derived CDR1 and CDR2 are MNHEY and SVGAGI. V trimming: 10 bases; J trimming: 4 bases; junction bases outside the gene matches: 5. The CDR3 is made up of 12 amino acids. The CDR3 sequence: CATRQGRETQYF. Here the CDR3 DNA reads TGTGCCACCCGACAGGGGAGAGAGACCCAGTACTTC.

J is TRBJ2-1 and V is TRBV10-1; 9 bases map to TRBD2. The J segment lost 4 bases and the V segment lost 8 bases, leaving 6 bases of the junction unmatched. Germline V CDR1 and CDR2: WNHNN, SYGVQD (reference sequence). CDR3 length equals 14 residues. The CDR3 nucleotides are TGCGCCAGCTCTAAGCGGGGGGAGTACAATGAGCAGTTCTTC. Translation gives CASSKRGEYNEQFF.

This chain connects TRBV5-1 to TRBJ1-1; D unresolved. This CDR3 is built from 12 residues. Germline V CDR1 and CDR2: SGHRS, YFSETQ. Trimming pared 5 bases from V and 8 bases from J, leaving 13 bases between. The CDR3 reads CASSLLGVEAFF. In DNA, the CDR3 is TGCGCCAGCAGTTTACTTGGGGTGGAAGCTTTCTTT. The variable domain in full, with the rest retrieved from reference TRBV5-1 and TRBJ1-1, is KAGVTQTPRYLIKTRGQQVTLSCSPISGHRSVSWYQQTPGQGLQFLFEYFSETQRNKGNFPGRFSGRQFSNSRSEMNVSTLELGDSALYLCASSLLGVEAFFGQGTRLTVV.

Only one count was recorded for this clone. The chain combines TRBV6-5 with TRBJ2-7, with a weak D call TRBD2 (6 bases). Trimming removed 8 bases from V and 4 bases from J, with 12 bases in between. The germline V gene has CDR1 MNHEY and CDR2 SVGAGI. The CDR3 contains 12 residues. The CDR3 loop reads CASGVGGYEQYF. The CDR3 DNA follows: TGTGCCAGCGGCGTTGGGGGGTACGAGCAGTACTTC.

The J gene is TRBJ2-7, the V gene TRBV5-4, with D tentatively TRBD1 (6 bases). Germline V lookup: CDR1 SGHNT, CDR2 YYREEE (reference sequence). Trimming took 0 bases from V and 4 from J, leaving 11 bases between them. The CDR3 sequence is 14 residues long. The CDR3 bases are TGTGCCAGCAGCTTGGGCAGGGGTGATTACGAGCAGTACTTC. Protein: CASSLGRGDYEQYF.

The genes are TRBV25-1 and TRBJ1-1; no definite D call. V dropped 4 bases and J dropped 0 bases, with 12 bases sitting between them. This CDR3 is built from 15 residues. CDR1 and CDR2 from the germline V gene are MGHDK and SYGVNS. CDR3 amino acids: CASSVKRGMNTEAFF. The CDR3, as DNA: TGTGCCAGCAGTGTTAAAAGAGGGATGAACACTGAAGCTTTCTTT.

The chain uses TRBV4-1 and TRBJ1-2, with no clear D. The ends were cut back, 1 base at V and 7 bases at J, with 16 bases in the middle. CDR3 length: 15 amino acids. Germline V CDR1 and CDR2: MGHRA, YSYEKL. In DNA form, the CDR3 reads TGCGCCAGCAGCCAAGTGATTGGGGTTATGGGTGGCTACACCTTC. Protein product: CASSQVIGVMGGYTF.

The gene calls are TRBV27 and TRBJ1-2, with a weak D call TRBD1 (6 bases). CDR1 and CDR2 from the germline V gene are MNHEY and SMNVEV (reference sequence). CDR3 size: 13 residues. Trimming pared 6 bases from V and 6 bases from J, leaving 14 bases between. Here the CDR3 DNA reads TGTGCCAGCAGCCTACGACAGGAGGATGGCTACACCTTC. As protein: CASSLRQEDGYTF.

The chain joins TRBV6-1 to TRBJ2-1; 7 nucleotides agree with TRBD2. Germline CDR1 MNHNS, CDR2 SASEGT. The CDR3 sequence is 15 residues long. Losses at the gene ends were 1 base for V and 3 bases for J; bases not matched to a gene: 3. The CDR3 reads CASSEGLADYNEQFF. Here the CDR3 DNA reads TGTGCCAGCAGTGAAGGACTAGCCGACTACAATGAGCAGTTCTTC.

The chain uses TRBV6-5 and TRBJ1-2; 8 bases agree with TRBD1. The CDR3 extends over 14 amino acids. J was trimmed by 4 bases and V by 5 bases; bases with no gene match: 6. Germline V lookup: CDR1 MNHEY, CDR2 SVGAGI. CDR3 loop: CASSPGTGVYGYTF. The CDR3, as DNA: TGTGCCAGCAGTCCCGGGACAGGAGTCTATGGCTACACCTTC.

The rearrangement joins TRBV18 to TRBJ2-7, with 10 positions matching TRBD2. Germline lookup yields CDR1 KGHSH and CDR2 LQKENI. The CDR3 loop spans 15 amino acids. J gave up 0 bases and V 5 bases, and 4 bases lay outside the gene matches. CDR3 loop: CASSELAGSSYEQYF. CDR3 DNA sequence: TGTGCCAGCTCAGAACTAGCGGGGAGCTCCTACGAGCAGTACTTC.

This sequence joins TRBV4-3 and TRBJ2-3; 7 bases are shared with TRBD2. The V and J ends lost 0 bases and 4 bases, in that order; junction bases with no gene match: 7. The CDR3 totals 16 residues. Germline V gene sequence: CDR1 LGHNA, CDR2 YSLEER. The CDR3 spells CASSQEPGGGADTQYF. The CDR3 region has the DNA TGCGCCAGCAGCCAAGAACCGGGGGGAGGGGCAGATACGCAGTATTTT.

V is TRBV6-1 and J is TRBJ1-5, with a possible D match to TRBD1 (5 bases). Germline-derived CDR1 and CDR2 are MNHNS and SASEGT. Trimming cost V 1 base and J 8 bases, with 18 bases left between them. The CDR3 sequence is 16 residues long. CDR3 region: CASSEVPSRGEKPQHF. The CDR3, as DNA: TGTGCCAGCAGTGAAGTCCCTTCCCGGGGCGAAAAGCCCCAGCATTTT.

This clone was found once. The rearrangement joins TRBV4-3 to TRBJ1-2, with TRBD1 matching over 10 bases. CDR1 LGHNA and CDR2 YSLEER come from the germline V gene. The CDR3 spans 15 residues. Losses at the gene ends were 3 bases for V and 4 bases for J; bases not matched to a gene: 5. The CDR3 spells CASSQTRTGGYGYTF. The DNA for the CDR3 is TGCGCCAGCAGCCAGACTAGGACAGGGGGCTATGGCTACACCTTC.

In its sample, this clone was seen once. This rearrangement joins TRBV23-1 to TRBJ1-5; TRBD1 is a possible D gene (5 bases). TRBV23-1 is recorded as an ORF, its role being uncertain. CDR3 length equals 18 residues. The V end was cut by 3 bases, the J end by 5 bases, with 23 bases between. The CDR3 loop is CASSQGDSAIGVDQPQHF. The CDR3 coding sequence is TGCGCCAGCAGTCAGGGCGACAGCGCGATAGGGGTGGATCAGCCCCAGCATTTT.

The V and J genes are TRBV4-1 and TRBJ2-2, with a weak D call TRBD1 (5 bases). The CDR3 is 16 residues long. CDR1 MGHRA and CDR2 YSYEKL come from the germline V gene. Trimming left V 4 bases short and J 1 base short, with 13 bases between. CDR3 region: CASSRLVQGNTGELFF. Here the CDR3 DNA reads TGCGCCAGCAGCCGATTGGTGCAGGGGAACACCGGGGAGCTGTTTTTT.